The clone carrying this T cell receptor (beta chain) was counted many times. Its antigen is unknown. This sample was taken from a study of early T cells in non-severe SARS-CoV-2 infection. Overall study: Unpaired chains resulted from sequencing bulk RNA of unsorted whole blood.

Study results and caveats: Matching results from VDJdb favored anti-spike CD8 responses, leaving private and CD4 specificities undetected.

Trimming pared 3 bases from V and 1 base from J, leaving 4 bases between. Germline V gene sequence: CDR1 SEHNR, CDR2 FQNEAQ (reference sequence). This CDR3 has 13 residues. Attached unique molecular identifiers marked individual cDNA molecules. From the 5' RACE reads, TCRdb called clonotypes with MiXCR, one entry per CDR3 protein. There are fewer than 85,000 distinct CDR3 sequences in the sample; about 11% occur only once, and approximately 12% lies in the top ten. The specimen comprised whole blood, sampled at baseline. This TCR was sampled from an adult who was a healthcare worker with PCR-confirmed SARS-CoV-2 infection or an uninfected control (not recorded which). J is TRBJ1-5 and V is TRBV7-9; D is ambiguous. The CDR3: CASSLDSNQPQHF. CDR3 in DNA: TGTGCCAGCAGCTTGGACAGCAATCAGCCCCAGCATTTT.